The rows below give T cell receptor beta chains drawn from one sample of a study of cytotoxic CD8 clonotypes in ibrutinib-treated CLL. Assay: immunoSEQ multiplex PCR; the TCRdb copy retains only in-frame clones and omits some. The profile shows more than 110,000 clones, around 80% of them singletons. Sequenced material: PBMCs, taken after 36 months of ibrutinib treatment. Receptor source: a human donor with chronic lymphocytic leukemia. CDR3s include the opening cysteine and the closing phenylalanine or tryptophan. A D gene is named only where the DNA matches it firmly. Clone size is given for some rows only: seen once, a few or many times, or a class if the clone is expanded.

CASSLFGGTDTQYF	TGTGCCAGCAGCTTGTTTGGGGGAACAGATACGCAGTATTTT	-	-	TRBJ2-3	TRBV5-8
CASSLAAGVNEQYF	TGTGCCAGCAGCTTAGCCGCGGGGGTGAACGAGCAGTACTTC	TRBD2	-	TRBJ2-7	TRBV11-3
CATTRTGVDGYTF	TGTGCCACCACCCGGACAGGGGTTGATGGCTACACCTTC	TRBD1	-	TRBJ1-2	TRBV6-5
CASSQFEGGKETQYF	TGTGCCAGCAGCCAATTTGAAGGTGGGAAAGAGACCCAGTACTTC	-	-	TRBJ2-5	TRBV16
CASSLLGNGFYEQYF	TGCGCCAGCAGCTTGCTCGGGAATGGTTTTTACGAGCAGTACTTC	-	-	TRBJ2-7	TRBV5-1
CASSAGTSGSRPDTQYF	TGTGCCAGCAGTGCCGGGACTAGCGGGAGCCGGCCAGATACGCAGTATTTT	TRBD2	-	TRBJ2-3	TRBV6-1
CASSLSSGQMNTEAFF	TGTGCCAGCAGTTTATCGTCGGGACAGATGAACACTGAAGCTTTCTTT	TRBD1	many	TRBJ1-1	TRBV28
CASSYSPVMGVREQYF	TGTGCCAGCAGTTACTCGCCAGTAATGGGGGTCCGCGAGCAGTACTTC	-	-	TRBJ2-7	TRBV6-5
CASSRGGADTQYF	TGTGCCAGTAGTAGGGGCGGTGCAGATACGCAGTATTTT	-	few	TRBJ2-3	TRBV19
CASSSRDTLFRNTGELFF	TGTGCCAGCAGTTCGCGGGACACCTTATTCCGTAACACCGGGGAGCTGTTTTTT	-	-	TRBJ2-2	TRBV28
CASSSDLAKNIQYF	TGTGCCAGCAGTTCAGATCTAGCCAAAAACATTCAGTACTTC	-	-	TRBJ2-4	TRBV6-6
CASSLTGSGYTF	TGCGCCAGCAGCTTGACAGGGTCTGGCTACACCTTC	-	-	TRBJ1-2	TRBV5-1
CASSLQSLFAYGYTF	TGTGCCAGCAGTTTACAGAGCCTATTCGCCTATGGCTACACCTTC	-	-	TRBJ1-2	TRBV28
CASSLGTSGGGEQYF	TGTGCCAGCAGTTTAGGGACTAGCGGGGGAGGTGAGCAGTACTTC	TRBD2	-	TRBJ2-7	TRBV28
CASREDRRPGNTIYF	TGTGCCAGCAGAGAGGACAGGAGACCTGGAAACACCATATATTTT	TRBD1	-	TRBJ1-3	TRBV6-6
CASSVAPGTGGFNEKLFF	TGTGCCAGCAGCGTAGCCCCAGGGACAGGGGGCTTTAATGAAAAACTGTTTTTT	TRBD1	once	TRBJ1-4	TRBV9
CAWRGRTLPLHF	TGTGCCTGGAGGGGAAGGACATTACCCCTCCACTTT	-	-	TRBJ1-6	TRBV30
CASSYSRLLSGNTIYF	TGTGCCAGCAGTTACTCAAGACTCCTCTCTGGAAACACCATATATTTT	-	-	TRBJ1-3	TRBV6-5
CASRLSGEDEQFF	TGTGCCAGCAGACTTAGCGGGGAGGATGAGCAGTTCTTC	TRBD2	-	TRBJ2-1	TRBV6-6
CASSEPGQGHYGYTF	TGTGCCAGCAGTGAACCAGGACAGGGACACTATGGCTACACCTTC	TRBD1	-	TRBJ1-2	TRBV6-1
CASSWTGKNEKLFF	TGCGCCAGCAGTTGGACAGGAAAAAATGAAAAACTGTTTTTT	TRBD1	once	TRBJ1-4	TRBV10-2
CASSNHRGLGHEQYF	TGTGCCAGCAGCAACCACAGGGGATTGGGCCACGAGCAGTACTTC	-	-	TRBJ2-7	TRBV21-1
CASSPRPGSTDTQYF	TGTGCCAGCTCACCTAGGCCAGGGTCCACAGATACGCAGTATTTT	-	-	TRBJ2-3	TRBV18
CASSSPLAESTDTQYF	TGTGCCAGCAGCTCGCCGTTAGCGGAGAGCACAGATACGCAGTATTTT	-	once	TRBJ2-3	TRBV7-3
CASSSSEGYEQYF	TGTGCCAGCAGCTCCTCGGAGGGCTACGAGCAGTACTTC	-	-	TRBJ2-7	TRBV5-6
CASTRGQGSTDTQYF	TGTGCCAGTACCCGGGGACAGGGAAGCACAGATACGCAGTATTTT	TRBD1	-	TRBJ2-3	TRBV19
CASSSVEASNQPQHF	TGTGCCAGCAGCAGCGTGGAGGCTAGCAATCAGCCCCAGCATTTT	-	-	TRBJ1-5	TRBV6-1
CASSQPQTSGRTDTQYF	TGCGCCAGCAGCCAACCCCAGACTAGCGGGAGAACAGATACGCAGTATTTT	TRBD2	-	TRBJ2-3	TRBV4-1
CASSSGTVYNEQFF	TGTGCCAGCAGCTCGGGGACAGTCTACAATGAGCAGTTCTTC	TRBD1	few	TRBJ2-1	TRBV11-2
CASRVLAGDIYEQYF	TGTGCCAGCAGGGTACTAGCGGGAGATATATACGAGCAGTACTTC	TRBD2	-	TRBJ2-7	TRBV6-1
CASSFDRSAEAFF	TGTGCCAGCTCATTCGACAGGAGCGCTGAAGCTTTCTTT	-	few	TRBJ1-1	TRBV18
CASSLWQREKLFF	TGTGCCAGCAGCTTGTGGCAGCGTGAAAAACTGTTTTTT	-	few	TRBJ1-4	TRBV13
CASSFNWGRHSGNTIYF	TGTGCCAGCAGCTTCAACTGGGGCCGGCACTCTGGAAACACCATATATTTT	-	-	TRBJ1-3	TRBV11-2
CASGLVVSGRLVDTQYF	TGTGCTAGTGGTTTGGTGGTGAGCGGGAGGTTGGTAGATACGCAGTATTTT	TRBD2	-	TRBJ2-3	TRBV12-5
CASTRGKGQFYEQYF	TGTGCCAGCACGCGGGGGAAAGGCCAATTCTACGAGCAGTACTTC	TRBD2	-	TRBJ2-7	TRBV2
CASSPLAGGTSTDTQYF	TGTGCCAGCTCACCTCTAGCGGGAGGAACTAGCACAGATACGCAGTATTTT	TRBD2	-	TRBJ2-3	TRBV18
CAVSTFTEQYF	TGTGCCGTCTCGACCTTTACGGAGCAGTACTTC	-	-	TRBJ2-7	TRBV6-5